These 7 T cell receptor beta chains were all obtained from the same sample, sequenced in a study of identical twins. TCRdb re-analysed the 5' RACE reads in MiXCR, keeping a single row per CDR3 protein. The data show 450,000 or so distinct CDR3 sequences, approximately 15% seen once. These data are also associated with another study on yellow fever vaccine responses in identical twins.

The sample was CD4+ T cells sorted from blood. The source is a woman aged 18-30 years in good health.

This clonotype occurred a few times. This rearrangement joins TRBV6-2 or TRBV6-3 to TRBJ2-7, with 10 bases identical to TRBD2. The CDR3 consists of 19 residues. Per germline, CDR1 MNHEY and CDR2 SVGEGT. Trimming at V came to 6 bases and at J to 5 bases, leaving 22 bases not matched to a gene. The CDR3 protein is CASSNYFGTSLAGANEQYF. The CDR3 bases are TGTGCCAGCAGCAACTATTTTGGTACATCTCTAGCGGGAGCCAACGAGCAGTACTTC.

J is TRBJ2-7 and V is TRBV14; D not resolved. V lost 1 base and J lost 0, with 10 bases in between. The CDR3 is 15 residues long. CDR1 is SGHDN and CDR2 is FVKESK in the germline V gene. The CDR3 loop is CASSQVSRLSYEQYF. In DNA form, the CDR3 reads TGTGCCAGCAGCCAAGTGTCACGCCTCTCCTACGAGCAGTACTTC.

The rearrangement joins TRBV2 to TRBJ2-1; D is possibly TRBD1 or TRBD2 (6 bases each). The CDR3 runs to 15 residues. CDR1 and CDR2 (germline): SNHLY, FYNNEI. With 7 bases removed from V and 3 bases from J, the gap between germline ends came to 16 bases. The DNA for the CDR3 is TGTGCCAGCACTCAAGTCGGAGGGGGCTACAATGAGCAGTTCTTC. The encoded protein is CASTQVGGGYNEQFF.

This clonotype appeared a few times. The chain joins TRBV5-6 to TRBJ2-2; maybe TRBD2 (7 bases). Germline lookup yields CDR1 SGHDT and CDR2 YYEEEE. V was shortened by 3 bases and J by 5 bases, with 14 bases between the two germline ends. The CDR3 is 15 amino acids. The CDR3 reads CASSWGGAGTGELFF. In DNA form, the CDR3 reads TGTGCCAGCAGCTGGGGGGGCGCCGGAACCGGGGAGCTGTTTTTT.

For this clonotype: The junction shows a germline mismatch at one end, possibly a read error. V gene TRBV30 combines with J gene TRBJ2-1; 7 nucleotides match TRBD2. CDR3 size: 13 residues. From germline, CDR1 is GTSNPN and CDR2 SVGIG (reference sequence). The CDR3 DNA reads TGTGCGTGGAAACGAAAGGCTAGCGGCGAGCAGTTCTTC. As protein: CAWKRKASGEQFF.

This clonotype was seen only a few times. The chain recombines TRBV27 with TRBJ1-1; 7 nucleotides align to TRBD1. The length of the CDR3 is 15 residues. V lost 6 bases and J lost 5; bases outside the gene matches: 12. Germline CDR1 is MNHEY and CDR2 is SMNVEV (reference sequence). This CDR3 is CASRLTEGARTEAFF. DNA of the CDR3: TGTGCCAGCAGACTTACCGAGGGGGCGCGTACTGAAGCTTTCTTT.

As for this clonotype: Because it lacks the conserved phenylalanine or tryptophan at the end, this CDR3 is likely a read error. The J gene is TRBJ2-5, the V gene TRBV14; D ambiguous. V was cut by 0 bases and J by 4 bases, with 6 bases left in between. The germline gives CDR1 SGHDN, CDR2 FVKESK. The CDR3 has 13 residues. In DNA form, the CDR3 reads TGTGCCAGCAGCCAAGACGTAGGAGAGACCCAGTACTAC. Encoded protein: CASSQDVGETQYY.